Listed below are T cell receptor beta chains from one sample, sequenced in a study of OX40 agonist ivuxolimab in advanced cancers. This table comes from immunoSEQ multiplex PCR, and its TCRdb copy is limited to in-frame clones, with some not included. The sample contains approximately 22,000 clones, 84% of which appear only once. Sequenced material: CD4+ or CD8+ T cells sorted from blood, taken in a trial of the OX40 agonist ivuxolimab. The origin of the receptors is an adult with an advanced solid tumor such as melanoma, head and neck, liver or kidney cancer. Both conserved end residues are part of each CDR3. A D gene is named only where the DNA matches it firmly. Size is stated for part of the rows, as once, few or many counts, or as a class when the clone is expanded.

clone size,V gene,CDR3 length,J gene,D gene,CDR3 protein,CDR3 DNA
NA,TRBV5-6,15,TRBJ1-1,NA,CASSLFAGANTEAFF,TGTGCCAGCAGCTTGTTTGCAGGAGCTAACACTGAAGCTTTCTTT
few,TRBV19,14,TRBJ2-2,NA,CASQIQGSNGELFF,TGTGCCAGTCAGATACAGGGATCGAACGGGGAGCTGTTTTTT
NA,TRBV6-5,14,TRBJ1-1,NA,CAGKLRGLETEAFF,TGTGCCGGAAAGTTGAGGGGCTTGGAGACTGAAGCTTTCTTT
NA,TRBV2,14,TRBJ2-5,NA,CASSYLTGTSTQYF,TGTGCCAGCAGCTACCTGACTGGCACATCGACCCAGTACTTC
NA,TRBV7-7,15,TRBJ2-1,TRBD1,CASSHRDSSYNEQFF,TGTGCCAGCAGCCACCGGGACAGCTCCTACAATGAGCAGTTCTTC
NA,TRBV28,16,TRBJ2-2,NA,CASSLFQGSDTGELFF,TGTGCCAGCAGTTTATTTCAGGGTTCGGACACCGGGGAGCTGTTTTTT
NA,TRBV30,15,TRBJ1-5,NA,CAWRSRAGMGQPQHF,TGTGCCTGGAGAAGCAGGGCAGGAATGGGTCAGCCCCAGCATTTT
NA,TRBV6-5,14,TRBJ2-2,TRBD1,CASTRTGNTGGLFF,TGTGCCAGCACCCGGACAGGGAACACCGGGGGGCTGTTTTTT
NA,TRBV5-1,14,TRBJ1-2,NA,CASSLAVGDYGYTF,TGCGCCAGCAGCTTGGCCGTTGGGGATTATGGCTACACCTTC
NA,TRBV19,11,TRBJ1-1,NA,CASNGQFEAFF,TGTGCCAGTAACGGGCAGTTTGAAGCTTTCTTT
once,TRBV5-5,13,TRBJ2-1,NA,CASSLVVANEQFF,TGTGCCAGCAGCTTGGTTGTAGCGAATGAGCAGTTCTTC
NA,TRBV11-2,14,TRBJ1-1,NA,CASSYSGMNTEAFF,TGTGCCAGCAGCTACTCTGGGATGAACACTGAAGCTTTCTTT
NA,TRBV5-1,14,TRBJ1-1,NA,CASSTDSLWTEAFF,TGCGCCAGCAGCACGGACAGTCTCTGGACTGAAGCTTTCTTT
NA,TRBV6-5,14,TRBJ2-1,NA,CASSYDLARNEQFF,TGTGCCAGCAGTTACGACCTAGCGCGCAATGAGCAGTTCTTC
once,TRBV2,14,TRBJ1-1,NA,CASSEPGTNTEAFF,TGTGCCAGCAGTGAACCCGGGACCAACACTGAAGCTTTCTTT
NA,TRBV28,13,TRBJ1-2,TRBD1,CATLRQGPYGYTF,TGTGCCACCTTGCGACAGGGGCCGTATGGCTACACCTTC
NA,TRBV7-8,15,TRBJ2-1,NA,CASSLEYALGNEQFF,TGTGCCAGCAGCTTAGAGTACGCCCTTGGGAATGAGCAGTTCTTC
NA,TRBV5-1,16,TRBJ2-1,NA,CASSSAGMSSYNEQFF,TGCGCCAGCAGCTCAGCCGGCATGAGCTCCTACAATGAGCAGTTCTTC
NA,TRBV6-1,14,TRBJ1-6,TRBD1,CASNTGQGMTPLHF,TGTGCCAGCAACACGGGACAGGGGATGACACCCCTCCACTTT
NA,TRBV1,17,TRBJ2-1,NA,CTSSPWTGTPGYNEQFF,TGCACCAGCAGCCCATGGACCGGGACCCCCGGGTACAATGAGCAGTTCTTC
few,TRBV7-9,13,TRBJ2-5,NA,CASSLAVQETQYF,TGTGCCAGCAGCTTGGCCGTCCAAGAGACCCAGTACTTC
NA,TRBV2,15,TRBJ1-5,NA,CASDSGRGSNQPQHF,TGTGCCAGCGATTCAGGCAGGGGAAGCAATCAGCCCCAGCATTTT
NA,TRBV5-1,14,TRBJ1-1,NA,CASSYKAPNAEAFF,TGCGCCAGCAGCTACAAAGCGCCGAACGCTGAAGCTTTCTTT
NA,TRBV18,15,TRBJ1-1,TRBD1,CASSPGQGASTEAFF,TGTGCCAGCTCACCCGGACAGGGGGCCAGCACTGAAGCTTTCTTT
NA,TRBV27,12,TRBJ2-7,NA,CASSELGLEQYF,TGTGCCAGCAGTGAATTAGGTCTCGAGCAGTACTTC
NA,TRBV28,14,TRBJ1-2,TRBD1,CASSPGTGVYGYTF,TGTGCCAGCAGCCCGGGGACAGGGGTTTATGGCTACACCTTC
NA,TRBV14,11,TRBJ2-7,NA,CASSQDYEQYF,TGTGCCAGCAGCCAAGACTACGAGCAGTACTTC
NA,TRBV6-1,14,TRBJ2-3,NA,CASSPKQGGDTQYF,TGTGCCAGCAGTCCGAAACAAGGAGGAGATACGCAGTATTTT
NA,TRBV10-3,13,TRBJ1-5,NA,CAISGDRSQPQHF,TGTGCCATCAGCGGAGATAGAAGTCAGCCCCAGCATTTT
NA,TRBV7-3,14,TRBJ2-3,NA,CASSLISRTDTQYF,TGTGCCAGCAGCCTTATTAGCAGGACAGATACGCAGTATTTT
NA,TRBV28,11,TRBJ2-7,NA,CASRAGYEQYF,TGTGCCAGCCGAGCGGGTTACGAGCAGTACTTC
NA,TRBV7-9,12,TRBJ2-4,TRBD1,CASSPGQFIQYF,TGTGCCAGCAGCCCGGGACAGTTCATTCAGTACTTC